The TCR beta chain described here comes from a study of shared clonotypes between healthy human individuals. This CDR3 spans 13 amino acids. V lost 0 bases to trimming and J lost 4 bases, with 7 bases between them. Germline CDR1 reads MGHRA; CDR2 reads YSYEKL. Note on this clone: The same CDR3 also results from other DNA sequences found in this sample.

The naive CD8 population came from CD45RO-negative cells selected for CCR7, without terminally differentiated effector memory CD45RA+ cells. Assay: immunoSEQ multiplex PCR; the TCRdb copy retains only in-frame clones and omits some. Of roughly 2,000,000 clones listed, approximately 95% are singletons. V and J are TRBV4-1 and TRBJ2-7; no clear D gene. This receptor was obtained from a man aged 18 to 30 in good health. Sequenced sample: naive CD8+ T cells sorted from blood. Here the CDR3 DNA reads TGCGCCAGCAGCCAAGATCCGAATTACGAGCAGTACTTC. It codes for CASSQDPNYEQYF.